These 25 T cell receptor beta chains were all obtained from the same sample, sequenced in a study of T cells in Graves' hyperthyroidism and ophthalmopathy. RNA transcripts yielded amplified TCR beta CDR3 regions. In the first-round RT-PCR of the TCR CDR3, the HTBI primer set was used. Using its own MiXCR run on the multiplex PCR reads, TCRdb lists one record per CDR3 protein. The table has hundreds of thousands of distinct CDR3 sequences, approximately 14% seen once. The specimen was blood. Receptors were obtained from a woman in her fifties or sixties with Graves' ophthalmopathy.

This clonotype has ten or more counts. This CDR3 reads CSVAGTGSTGELFF. The CDR3 nucleotides read TGCAGCGTTGCCGGGACAGGGAGCACCGGGGAGCTGTTTTTT. This chain links TRBV29-1 with TRBJ2-2; TRBD1 aligns across 9 bases. The CDR3 has 14 amino acids. The V and J ends lost 4 bases and 4 bases, in that order; junction bases with no gene match: 4. Germline CDR1 SQVTM, CDR2 ANQGSEA.

V usage is TRBV18 and J usage is TRBJ1-1; TRBD1 agrees at 10 bases. The CDR3 runs 14 residues. J lost 5 bases, V lost 5 bases, and 5 bases had no gene match. The V gene's germline CDR1 is KGHSH and CDR2 LQKENI. The CDR3, as DNA: TGTGCCAGCTCAGGGGACAGGGGTTTTACTGAAGCTTTCTTT. Residues: CASSGDRGFTEAFF.

The V and J genes are TRBV7-3 and TRBJ1-3, with D possibly being TRBD1 (5 bases). The germline gives CDR1 SGHTA, CDR2 FQGTGA. The CDR3 has 15 residues. The V end was cut by 2 bases, the J end by 8 bases, with 16 bases between. CDR3 loop: CASSLSGTTVDTIYF. The DNA of the CDR3 is TGTGCCAGCAGCTTATCAGGGACCACGGTCGACACCATATATTTT.

This clonotype was found many times. This rearrangement joins TRBV7-2 to TRBJ2-1; D unresolved. Germline lookup yields CDR1 SGHTA and CDR2 FQGNSA. The CDR3 is 11 residues long. V lost 4 bases and J lost 6, with 4 bases in between. The CDR3 region has the DNA TGTGCCAGCAGCTGGTTCAATGAGCAGTTCTTC. It codes for CASSWFNEQFF.

The sample holds many counts of this clonotype. The gene calls are TRBV5-1 and TRBJ2-1; the D is unclear. The CDR3 spans 13 residues. With 4 bases removed from V and 8 bases from J, the gap between germline ends came to 13 bases. Per germline, CDR1 SGHRS and CDR2 YFSETQ. For the CDR3, the DNA is TGCGCCAGCAGCGTAACTTCTACGGATGAGCAGTTCTTC. Translation gives CASSVTSTDEQFF.

On this clonotype itself: A much larger clone lies one base from this, so it may be a read error. This chain uses TRBV28 with TRBJ2-6; D gene ambiguous. CDR3 length: 13 residues. V lost 5 bases and J 2 bases, leaving 4 bases between the germline ends. Germline CDR1 reads MDHEN; CDR2 reads SYDVKM. The CDR3 is CASSGTGANVLTF. DNA of the CDR3: TGTGCCAGCAGTGGGACTGGGGCCAACGTCCTGACTTTC.

This clonotype has more than one count but fewer than ten. V is TRBV12-5 and J is TRBJ2-5; D is undetermined. In germline, CDR1 is LGHNT, CDR2 FRNRAP. The V end lost 3 bases, the J end lost 3 bases, and 5 bases lay between the germline ends. CDR3 length: 12 residues. The CDR3 nucleotides read TGTGCTAGTGGTTTCATTGAAGAGACCCAGTACTTC. Protein: CASGFIEETQYF.

V usage is TRBV14 and J usage is TRBJ2-6; D gene ambiguous. This CDR3 is built from 15 residues. Germline CDR1 SGHDN, CDR2 FVKESK. V was shortened by 6 bases and J by 0 bases, with 9 bases between the two germline ends. CDR3 region: CASSILGSGANVLTF. CDR3 coding DNA: TGTGCCAGCAGTATCCTCGGCTCTGGGGCCAACGTCCTGACTTTC. Full variable domain (outside the CDR3, taken from reference TRBV14 and TRBJ2-6): EAGVTQFPSHSVIEKGQTVTLRCDPISGHDNLYWYRRVMGKEIKFLLHFVKESKQDESGMPNNRFLAERTGGTYSTLKVQPAELEDSGVYFCASSILGSGANVLTFGAGSRLTVL.

This clonotype has a count of ten or more. The rearrangement uses TRBV27 and TRBJ1-1; the D gene is possibly TRBD1 (6 bases). Germline V CDR1 and CDR2: MNHEY, SMNVEV (reference sequence). V was clipped by 5 bases and J by 5 bases, with 15 bases between them. This CDR3 comprises 14 residues. Written as DNA, the CDR3 is TGTGCCAGCAGTCCGGACAGTCGGCTAACTGAAGCTTTCTTT. Translating it yields CASSPDSRLTEAFF.

This clonotype occurred many times. The chain couples TRBV12-3 or TRBV12-4 to TRBJ1-2; 7 nucleotides line up with TRBD1. The CDR3 consists of 13 residues. The ends lost 6 bases at V and 8 bases at J; junction bases unmatched: 9. The CDR3 sequence is CASSRTGAVGYTF. In DNA, the CDR3 is TGTGCCAGCAGCCGAACAGGGGCGGTCGGCTACACCTTC.

To note about this clonotype: A read error may explain this, as a much larger clone is one base away. V and J are TRBV20-1 and TRBJ2-7, with 8 bases fitting TRBD2. The CDR3 is 14 amino acids. Germline CDR1 and CDR2: DFQATT and SNEGSKA (reference sequence). With V trimmed by 7 bases and J by 1 base, 9 bases remained unmatched. The CDR3 coding sequence is TGCAGTGTTGCCTCAATAGCGGGATCCTACGAGCAGTACTTC. The encoded protein is CSVASIAGSYEQYF.

DNA of the CDR3: TGTGCCAGCAGCTTAGTAGGTGGGGGGCCCATCGAGCAGTACTTC. It codes for CASSLVGGGPIEQYF. The gene calls are TRBV11-2 and TRBJ2-7; the D gene could be TRBD1 or TRBD2 (6 bases each). This CDR3 is 15 amino acids long. V dropped 1 base and J dropped 6 bases, with 16 bases sitting between them. Germline assignment: CDR1 SGHAT and CDR2 FQNNGV. Variable domain in full (rest from reference TRBV11-2 and TRBJ2-7): EAGVAQSPRYKIIEKRQSVAFWCNPISGHATLYWYQQILGQGPKLLIQFQNNGVVDDSQLPKDRFSAERLKGVDSTLKIQPAKLEDSAVYLCASSLVGGGPIEQYFGPGTRLTVT.

On this clonotype: A clone one base away is much larger, so this may be a read error. The rearrangement uses TRBV12-3 or TRBV12-4 and TRBJ2-3, with 9 nucleotides matching TRBD2. This CDR3 region has 14 residues. Trimming removed 6 bases from V and 4 bases from J; junction bases left unmatched: 5. The CDR3 loop is CASRGSGRSDTQYF. Here the CDR3 DNA reads TGTGCCAGCAGGGGGAGCGGGAGGTCAGATACGCAGTATTTT.

With respect to this clonotype: A read error may explain this, as a much larger clone is one base away. CDR3 coding DNA: TGCAGTGCTGGAGATAGGGAACTAGCGGGAGAGGGTTTCTACAATGAGCAGTTCTTC. Residues: CSAGDRELAGEGFYNEQFF. The chain combines TRBV20-1 with TRBJ2-1, with 11 bases identical to TRBD2. This CDR3 is built from 19 residues. Germline CDR1 and CDR2: DFQATT and SNEGSKA (reference sequence).

This chain connects TRBV2 to TRBJ2-1, with 7 positions matching TRBD2. Germline V lookup: CDR1 SNHLY, CDR2 FYNNEI. The CDR3 spans 13 residues. The V gene end was trimmed by 8 bases and the J gene end by 6 bases; junction bases not matched to a gene: 7. CDR3 residues: CASSTGGSNEQFF. For the CDR3, the DNA is TGTGCCAGCTCGACTGGCGGGAGCAATGAGCAGTTCTTC.

This chain links TRBV7-9 with TRBJ2-2; 9 nucleotides agree with TRBD2. CDR1 is SEHNR and CDR2 is FQNEAQ in the germline V gene (reference sequence). This CDR3 has 16 residues. V was pared by 5 bases and J by 6 bases, with 10 bases of the junction left unmatched. CDR3 protein: CASSRWGGRAAGELFF. CDR3 coding DNA: TGTGCCAGCAGCAGATGGGGCGGGAGGGCCGCCGGGGAGCTGTTTTTT.

This clonotype came up many times. This sequence joins TRBV11-2 and TRBJ2-1; a weak D match, TRBD1 (6 bases). Looked up from germline, CDR1 is SGHAT and CDR2 is FQNNGV. V lost 2 bases and J lost 0, with 11 bases in between. The CDR3 is 16 residues long. The CDR3 DNA follows: TGTGCCAGCAGCTTACGGCCAGGGGACTCCTACAATGAGCAGTTCTTC. Translated, it gives CASSLRPGDSYNEQFF.

This clonotype was detected ten times or more. The chain is built from TRBV6-1 and TRBJ2-1, with D possibly being TRBD2 (7 bases). The ends were cut back, 6 bases at V and 5 bases at J, with 20 bases in the middle. CDR1 is MNHNS, CDR2 SASEGT, per germline. CDR3 length: 16 residues. The chain's CDR3 is CASRDVGGGRNNEQFF. DNA for the CDR3: TGTGCCAGCAGAGACGTGGGAGGGGGTAGGAACAATGAGCAGTTCTTC.

This clonotype has a handful of counts. The CDR3 sequence: CASSVEGPSRGTDTQYF. The CDR3 DNA is TGTGCCAGCAGCGTGGAGGGGCCTAGCCGGGGCACAGATACGCAGTATTTT. J is TRBJ2-3 and V is TRBV9, with D possibly TRBD2 on 6 matching bases. The V gene lost 2 bases and the J gene lost 1 base, with 17 bases spanning the gap. Germline values: CDR1 SGDLS, CDR2 YYNGEE. There are 17 residues in the CDR3.

The rearrangement joins TRBV20-1 to TRBJ2-7; possible D gene TRBD2, 5 bases. Deletions cut 6 bases from V and 0 bases from J, with 12 bases between. The CDR3 runs 13 residues. CDR1 is DFQATT, CDR2 SNEGSKA, per germline (reference sequence). The CDR3 sequence is CSALSGVSYEQYF. CDR3 nucleotide sequence: TGCAGTGCCCTAAGCGGCGTCTCCTACGAGCAGTACTTC.

This clonotype occurred many times. This rearrangement joins TRBV2 to TRBJ2-3, with 12 bases fitting TRBD2. CDR1 is SNHLY and CDR2 is FYNNEI in the germline V gene. With 6 bases clipped from V and 5 bases from J, the junction kept 12 bases outside the gene matches. CDR3 length: 17 amino acids. CDR3 nucleotide sequence: TGTGCCAGCAGAGGGCTAGCGGGAGGGCCCAGGGAAGATACGCAGTATTTT. Translating it yields CASRGLAGGPREDTQYF.

Many counts were recorded for this clonotype. The V call is TRBV5-1, the J call TRBJ1-1; TRBD1 agrees at 8 bases. CDR1 and CDR2 from the germline V gene are SGHRS and YFSETQ. This CDR3 is built from 15 residues. V shed 2 bases, J shed 2 bases, and the junction held 5 bases outside the gene matches. CDR3 bases: TGCGCCAGCAGCTTCCGCCAGGGGGCCAACACTGAAGCTTTCTTT. This codes for CASSFRQGANTEAFF. Looking up the rest from reference TRBV5-1 and TRBJ1-1 gives the full variable domain: KAGVTQTPRYLIKTRGQQVTLSCSPISGHRSVSWYQQTPGQGLQFLFEYFSETQRNKGNFPGRFSGRQFSNSRSEMNVSTLELGDSALYLCASSFRQGANTEAFFGQGTRLTVV.

Regarding this clonotype: This may stem from a read error, because a much larger clone lies one nucleotide away. J is TRBJ2-1 and V is TRBV11-3, with no clear D. This CDR3 is built from 11 residues. Germline CDR1 SGHNT, CDR2 YENEEA. CDR3 in amino acids: CAGSFSNEQFF. The CDR3 DNA sequence: TGTGCCGGCAGCTTCAGCAATGAGCAGTTCTTC.

This clonotype was recorded at least ten times. CDR3 sequence (DNA): TGTGCCAGCAGTTCCGGACAGGGTTGGACCGGGGAGCTGTTTTTT. Its protein product is CASSSGQGWTGELFF. The chain combines TRBV6-2 or TRBV6-3 with TRBJ2-2, with 8 nucleotides matching TRBD1. The CDR3 runs 15 residues. V lost 4 bases, J lost 5 bases, and 6 bases stayed unmatched. Germline values: CDR1 MNHEY, CDR2 SVGEGT.

V is TRBV24-1 and J is TRBJ2-1; TRBD2 matches 7 bases. V lost 1 base and J lost 7; bases outside the gene matches: 6. CDR1 and CDR2 from the germline V gene are KGHDR and SFDVKD. The CDR3 runs to 15 residues. For the CDR3, the DNA is TGTGCCACCAGTGATTTCGGGCTAGCGGATAATGAGCAGTTCTTC. Translation gives CATSDFGLADNEQFF.